A selection of T cell receptor beta chains follows, all from one sample in a study of response to subunit inactivated influenza vaccine. TCRdb redid the calling of the RT-PCR reads with MiXCR, one entry per CDR3 protein. The top ten clones hold 11% of a sample with about 780,000 distinct CDR3 sequences, about 18% of them seen once. The sample here was PBMCs from blood, taken about 5 days after vaccination. The receptors come from a man in his fifties who received an inactivated influenza vaccine. Each CDR3 is given with its conserved first and last residue. The D gene is left open where the match is weak. Clone size is not always given. Where it is, it says once, few, many or a class for expanded clones.

clone size	V gene	D gene	J gene	CDR3 protein	CDR3 DNA
once	TRBV4-3	NA	TRBJ2-2	CASSPRASERAGELFF	TGCGCCAGCAGCCCTCGGGCTAGCGAAAGGGCCGGGGAGCTGTTTTTT
NA	TRBV20-1	TRBD1	TRBJ2-2	CSARRGGTGASGELFF	TGCAGTGCTAGGAGGGGAGGGACAGGGGCCAGCGGGGAGCTGTTTTTT
many	TRBV6-5	NA	TRBJ2-7	CASSYRGDSYEQYF	TGTGCCAGCAGTTATAGGGGAGATTCTTACGAGCAGTACTTC
few	TRBV18	NA	TRBJ1-5	CASSPVGLDQPQHF	TGTGCCAGCTCACCGGTGGGGCTTGACCAGCCCCAGCATTTT
NA	TRBV4-1	TRBD2	TRBJ2-7	CASSQGFRTSVSYEQYF	TGCGCCAGCAGCCAAGGCTTTAGGACTAGCGTTTCCTACGAGCAGTACTTC
NA	TRBV7-2	TRBD2	TRBJ2-1	CASSLVARGGHEQFF	TGTGCCAGCAGCTTAGTTGCGCGGGGGGGCCATGAGCAGTTCTTC
many	TRBV24-1	NA	TRBJ2-5	CATSDNSVETQYF	TGTGCCACCAGTGATAATTCGGTGGAGACCCAGTACTTC
NA	TRBV6-1	TRBD1	TRBJ2-7	CASVDRVYEQYF	TGTGCCAGCGTGGACAGGGTTTACGAGCAGTACTTC
NA	TRBV5-1	NA	TRBJ1-5	CASSLDVGQPQHF	TGCGCCAGCAGCTTGGACGTCGGTCAGCCCCAGCATTTT
NA	TRBV7-6	NA	TRBJ2-3	CASSLALGGDLSDTQYF	TGTGCCAGCAGCTTAGCGCTTGGGGGCGACTTATCAGATACGCAGTATTTT
NA	TRBV10-3	NA	TRBJ2-5	CAISETPDPRKGGTQYF	TGTGCCATCAGTGAAACCCCGGACCCTAGAAAGGGGGGGACCCAGTACTTC
few	TRBV5-6	NA	TRBJ2-1	CASSLGREFGQFF	TGTGCCAGCAGCTTGGGCAGGGAATTCGGGCAGTTCTTC
few	TRBV15	NA	TRBJ2-7	CATSPRAGFNGEQYF	TGTGCCACCAGCCCCCGGGCAGGGTTCAACGGGGAGCAGTACTTC
NA	TRBV20-1	TRBD2	TRBJ2-1	CSASVLAGVVLYNEQFF	TGCAGTGCTAGCGTACTAGCGGGGGTAGTCCTTTACAATGAGCAGTTCTTC
NA	TRBV29-1	NA	TRBJ2-5	CSAPFEPETQYF	TGCAGCGCCCCATTCGAGCCAGAGACCCAGTACTTC
many	TRBV12-3/TRBV12-4	NA	TRBJ2-7	CASSPPGFYEQYF	TGTGCCAGCAGTCCTCCGGGGTTCTACGAGCAGTACTTC
few	TRBV4-3	TRBD1	TRBJ1-4	CASSQDTVRGGDNEKLFF	TGCGCCAGCAGCCAAGATACCGTTCGAGGGGGCGATAATGAAAAACTGTTTTTT
NA	TRBV6-5	TRBD2	TRBJ2-7	CASSYGREGYEQYF	TGTGCCAGCAGTTATGGGCGGGAGGGGTACGAGCAGTACTTC
NA	TRBV12-3/TRBV12-4	TRBD2	TRBJ2-1	CASRPGGGTYNEQFF	TGTGCCAGCAGACCCGGGGGGGGTACCTACAATGAGCAGTTCTTC
few	TRBV11-2	NA	TRBJ2-7	CASSPLHEQYF	TGTGCCAGCAGCCCTCTTCACGAGCAGTACTTC
few	TRBV6-5	TRBD2	TRBJ2-3	CASSYLGGLDTQYF	TGTGCCAGCAGTTACCTCGGGGGGTTAGATACGCAGTATTTT
NA	TRBV6-1	TRBD1	TRBJ2-7	CASSQGAVLSPAYEQYF	TGTGCCAGCAGTCAGGGGGCCGTCCTCTCTCCCGCCTACGAGCAGTACTTC
few	TRBV5-5	TRBD2	TRBJ2-2	CASSSQPMAGGTGELFF	TGTGCCAGCAGCTCGCAACCAATGGCGGGGGGGACCGGGGAGCTGTTTTTT
NA	TRBV6-1	TRBD2	TRBJ2-7	CASRERGILYEQYF	TGTGCCAGCAGGGAGCGGGGGATTCTCTACGAGCAGTACTTC